Listed below are T cell receptor beta chains from one sample, sequenced in a study of cytomegalovirus exposure and HLA in healthy donors. This table comes from immunoSEQ multiplex PCR, and its TCRdb copy is limited to in-frame clones, with some not included. The sample has fewer than 200,000 clones, 80% to 90% seen once; the top ten hold approximately 7%. Sequencing was carried out using PBMCs. The receptors come from a woman in her twenties or thirties in good health and CMV-seropositive. CDR3s include the opening cysteine and the closing phenylalanine or tryptophan. Each record gives: CDR3 protein, CDR3 DNA, J gene, clone size, V gene, D gene. The D gene is left open where the match is weak. A clone size is listed for some rows: how often the clone was seen (once, few, many), or a class if it is expanded.

CASSPIGGGIQETQYF TGCGCCAGCAGCCCCATAGGCGGAGGGATTCAAGAGACCCAGTACTTC TRBJ2-5 - TRBV4-1 -
CASSKYRTASYNEQFF TGTGCCAGCAGCAAATACAGGACCGCCTCCTACAATGAGCAGTTCTTC TRBJ2-1 - TRBV21-1 -
CASSLWGLLTTPFSF TGTGCCAGCAGCTTGTGGGGGCTTTTGACAACCCCATTTTCCTTC TRBJ2-7 - TRBV5-4 -
CASSQRLMTGGDTTSYEQYF TGCGCCAGCAGCCAGAGACTGATGACAGGGGGAGATACTACTTCCTACGAGCAGTACTTC TRBJ2-7 - TRBV4-3 TRBD1
CASSSQGESEAFF TGTGCCAGCAGTTCACAGGGGGAGTCTGAAGCTTTCTTT TRBJ1-1 - TRBV6-5 TRBD1
CASSTGHLVLPYEQYF TGTGCCAGCAGTACGGGACATCTCGTTCTTCCCTACGAGCAGTACTTC TRBJ2-7 - TRBV2 -
CAISESITTARSYNEQFF TGTGCCATCAGTGAGTCGATTACTACCGCAAGGTCTTACAATGAGCAGTTCTTC TRBJ2-1 few TRBV10-3 -
CACLRDTRLDTEAFF TGTGCCTGTCTCAGGGACACGCGTTTGGACACTGAAGCTTTCTTT TRBJ1-1 - TRBV30 -
CASSLARELNTEAFF TGCGCCAGCAGCTTGGCGCGGGAGTTGAACACTGAAGCTTTCTTT TRBJ1-1 - TRBV5-1 -
CASRQHLLMNTEAFF TGTGCCAGCAGACAGCATTTGCTAATGAACACTGAAGCTTTCTTT TRBJ1-1 - TRBV6-1 -
CAWTRPDRANQPQHF TGTGCCTGGACCCGTCCGGACAGGGCCAATCAGCCCCAGCATTTT TRBJ1-5 - TRBV30 TRBD1
CASSYSKGAILSNYGYTF TGTGCCAGCAGCTACTCTAAGGGAGCTATCCTTTCTAACTATGGCTACACCTTC TRBJ1-2 - TRBV7-9 -
CASSLPDRYSSGANVLTF TGTGCCAGCAGCCTCCCGGACAGGTACAGCTCTGGGGCCAACGTCCTGACTTTC TRBJ2-6 - TRBV7-2 TRBD1
CASSLRAGSGNTIYF TGTGCCAGCAGCTTAAGGGCGGGGTCCGGAAACACCATATATTTT TRBJ1-3 - TRBV7-3 -
CSARQASSNEQYF TGCAGCGCTCGACAGGCCTCTTCAAACGAGCAGTACTTC TRBJ2-7 - TRBV29-1 -
CASSLLTGAEAFF TGCGCCAGCAGCTTATTGACAGGGGCTGAAGCTTTCTTT TRBJ1-1 - TRBV5-1 TRBD1
CASSQLTRGGEQYF TGTGCCAGCAGCCAACTGACTAGGGGCGGCGAGCAGTACTTC TRBJ2-7 - TRBV4-2 -
CASSIPSGSQYF TGTGCCAGTAGTATCCCCTCAGGGTCCCAGTACTTC TRBJ2-5 few TRBV19 -
CASSLVLGGATDTQYF TGCGCCAGCAGCTTGGTTCTTGGCGGGGCCACAGATACGCAGTATTTT TRBJ2-3 - TRBV5-1 -
CASSPQEASTNEKLFF TGTGCCAGCAGCCCCCAGGAGGCCTCGACTAATGAAAAACTGTTTTTT TRBJ1-4 - TRBV9 -
CASSLDRFEKLFF TGTGCCAGCAGCTTGGACAGGTTTGAAAAACTGTTTTTT TRBJ1-4 - TRBV7-2 TRBD1
CASRGRGEGQPQHF TGTGCCAGCAGGGGTCGGGGGGAGGGTCAGCCCCAGCATTTT TRBJ1-5 - TRBV6-1 -
CASSGDTYEQYF TGTGCCAGCTCAGGGGATACCTACGAGCAGTACTTC TRBJ2-7 - TRBV19 -
CATYLPGGANVLTF TGTGCCACCTACCTACCGGGTGGGGCCAACGTCCTGACTTTC TRBJ2-6 - TRBV28 -
CASSTQLAGASTDTQYF TGTGCCAGCAGCACACAACTAGCGGGGGCGAGCACAGATACGCAGTATTTT TRBJ2-3 - TRBV4-2 TRBD2
CASSLHRGIGELFF TGTGCCAGCAGCCTACACAGGGGGATCGGGGAGCTGTTTTTT TRBJ2-2 - TRBV6-5 TRBD1
CASRLLAGGNNEQFF TGTGCAAGTCGCTTACTAGCGGGGGGGAACAATGAGCAGTTCTTC TRBJ2-1 - TRBV12-2 -
CASSFPGTTYEQYF TGTGCCAGCAGCTTCCCCGGGACAACCTACGAGCAGTACTTC TRBJ2-7 few TRBV5-6 -
CASRVLGTEAFF TGTGCCAGCAGGGTCTTGGGGACAGAAGCTTTCTTT TRBJ1-1 - TRBV7-9 -
CAISRTVDSSYEQYF TGTGCCATCAGCCGAACGGTTGACAGCTCGTACGAGCAGTACTTC TRBJ2-7 - TRBV10-3 -
CASSLNLAGEFGETQYF TGTGCCAGCAGTTTAAACCTTGCGGGGGAATTTGGCGAGACCCAGTACTTC TRBJ2-5 - TRBV28 TRBD2
CASSLGTGGWGTEAFF TGTGCCAGCAGCTTAGGGACAGGGGGCTGGGGCACTGAAGCTTTCTTT TRBJ1-1 - TRBV7-8 TRBD1
CASSLAQGTTRETQYF TGCGCCAGCAGCTTGGCGCAGGGGACTACGAGAGAGACCCAGTACTTC TRBJ2-5 - TRBV5-1 -
CASSAMLRDRGFTDTQYF TGTGCCAGCAGCGCCATGTTGCGGGACAGGGGGTTTACAGATACGCAGTATTTT TRBJ2-3 - TRBV7-9 TRBD1
CASSFRGPVGDTQYF TGTGCCAGCAGCTTCAGGGGCCCCGTCGGAGATACGCAGTATTTT TRBJ2-3 - TRBV7-2 -
CASSYNRGRNYGYTF TGTGCCAGCAGTTACAACAGGGGGCGTAACTATGGCTACACCTTC TRBJ1-2 - TRBV6-6 TRBD1
CASSWDSYEQYF TGCGCCAGCAGCTGGGACAGCTACGAGCAGTACTTC TRBJ2-7 - TRBV5-1 TRBD1
CASSSGLAGGLDTQYF TGTGCCAGCAGCTCCGGACTAGCGGGGGGGCTGGATACGCAGTATTTT TRBJ2-3 - TRBV7-2 TRBD2
CATSRERGSGDEQFF TGTGCCACCAGCAGAGAGAGGGGGTCAGGCGATGAGCAGTTCTTC TRBJ2-1 once TRBV15 -
CASSRGGTHQNEQFF TGCGCCAGCAGCCGGGGGGGGACCCATCAAAATGAGCAGTTCTTC TRBJ2-1 few TRBV5-1 TRBD2
CASSRTSGGASEQFF TGCGCCAGCAGCCGAACTAGCGGGGGGGCCAGTGAGCAGTTCTTC TRBJ2-1 - TRBV4-3 TRBD2
CASSYRGVLNTEAFF TGTGCCAGCAGTTACCGCGGGGTGCTGAACACTGAAGCTTTCTTT TRBJ1-1 - TRBV6-5 -
CASTLYGSGTEAFF TGTGCCAGCACCCTTTACGGGAGCGGCACTGAAGCTTTCTTT TRBJ1-1 few TRBV7-8 -
CASREGQGNYGYTF TGTGCCAGCCGGGAGGGACAGGGGAACTATGGCTACACCTTC TRBJ1-2 - TRBV5-4 TRBD1
CASSPSDILYNSPLHF TGTGCCAGCTCACCATCGGACATCCTCTATAATTCACCCCTCCACTTT TRBJ1-6 - TRBV18 -
CASSIRTGRGETQYF TGTGCCAGCAGTATCCGGACAGGGAGGGGAGAGACCCAGTACTTC TRBJ2-5 - TRBV6-5 -
CASSPGRGIVSNQPQHF TGTGCCAGCAGCCCTGGCAGGGGGATTGTGTCCAATCAGCCCCAGCATTTT TRBJ1-5 once TRBV5-5 TRBD1
CASSYAGEQFF TGTGCCAGCAGTTACGCAGGGGAGCAGTTCTTC TRBJ2-1 - TRBV6-5 -
CASSIVGGDTEAFF TGTGCCAGTAGTATAGTGGGGGGTGACACTGAAGCTTTCTTT TRBJ1-1 - TRBV19 -